This TCR beta chain was recorded in a study of T cell repertoires in cytomegalovirus infection. Broader study findings: There were carriers of CMV plus the relevant HLA, and cumulative public TCR beta family frequency identified them.

Turning to this clonotype: Its antigen remains unidentified.

Germline V CDR1 and CDR2: SGHDT, YYEEEE. V lost 1 base, J lost 3 bases, and 17 bases stayed unmatched. This CDR3 has 19 residues. MiXCR was run by TCRdb on the reads, yielding one entry per CDR3 protein. The data contain almost 300,000 distinct CDR3 sequences, about 9.1% of them singletons. The TCR was taken from a human donor in good health (CMV status not recorded). Some clones in this sample may be carry-over from other donors' samples. Sequencing was done on a sample of PBMCs. V gene TRBV5-6 combines with J gene TRBJ2-7; the match to TRBD1 covers 9 bases. CDR3 amino acids: CASSLLGTGTTLIRYEQYF. CDR3 DNA: TGTGCCAGCAGCTTGCTTGGGACAGGGACGACCCTAATCCGCTACGAGCAGTACTTC.